This T cell receptor (beta chain) was observed in a study of T cell clonality in common variable immunodeficiency. Study observations and caveats: CVID patient heterogeneity limited repertoire-clinical complication correlations.

Germline V gene sequence: CDR1 LNHDA, CDR2 SQIVND (reference sequence). V lost 5 bases, J lost 5 bases, and 6 bases stayed unmatched. The CDR3 runs 15 residues. CVID and control samples used equivalent genomic DNA input. TCRdb's copy holds only in-frame clones and misses some; the assay was immunoSEQ multiplex PCR. The sample has about 43,000 clones, none seen only once. This clone showed up many times. What it binds is not known. The CDR3 end lies 3 residues beyond the end of the read and is filled in from the germline J gene. This clonotype was obtained from a person between 18 and 70 years old in good health. The sequenced sample was peripheral blood mononuclear cells. The chain recombines TRBV19 with TRBJ2-2; 9 bases line up with TRBD1. CDR3 sequence reads: CASSPDRGATGELFF. The sequenced CDR3 bases are TGTGCCAGTAGTCCTGACAGGGGGGCGACCGGGGAG. Full variable domain (remainder filled in from reference TRBV19 and TRBJ2-2): DGGITQSPKYLFRKEGQNVTLSCEQNLNHDAMYWYRQDPGQGLRLIYYSQIVNDFQKGDIAEGYSVSREKKESFPLTVTSAQKNPTAFYLCASSPDRGATGELFFGEGSRLTVL.